The T cell receptor beta chain described here comes from a study of control samples from healthy donors and cancer patients. V gave up 6 bases and J gave up 2 bases, with 16 bases separating them. This CDR3 has 15 residues. Germline CDR1 and CDR2: MNHEY and SVGEGT. Data came from immunoSEQ multiplex PCR; TCRdb stores just in-frame clones and leaves some out. Found here are tens of thousands of clones, around 85% of them singletons; the top ten hold around 7.1%. The sample comprised PBMCs. The chain is built from TRBV6-2 or TRBV6-3 and TRBJ1-2; D might be TRBD1 (5 bases). This TCR was recovered from a woman in her sixties or seventies with head and neck cancer. The CDR3 spells CASSPGHSGNYGYTF. CDR3 in DNA: TGTGCCAGCAGCCCCGGACACTCGGGAAACTATGGCTACACCTTC.